The rows below give T cell receptor beta chains drawn from one sample of a study of OX40 agonist ivuxolimab in advanced cancers. TCRdb's table, derived via immunoSEQ multiplex PCR, lists solely in-frame clones and lacks some. Among over 13,000 clones listed, more than 65% were seen once. Material: CD4+ or CD8+ T cells sorted from blood, obtained in a trial of the OX40 agonist ivuxolimab. These receptors all stem from an adult with an advanced solid tumor such as melanoma, head and neck, liver or kidney cancer. CDR3s include the opening cysteine and the closing phenylalanine or tryptophan. D genes are given only for firm matches. Clone sizes are given selectively: once, few, many, or a class where the clone is expanded.

d_call j_call clone_size v_call cdr3_aa cdr3_nt
NA TRBJ2-1 NA TRBV9 CASSVGRVNEQFF TGTGCCAGCAGCGTAGGCAGGGTCAATGAGCAGTTCTTC
NA TRBJ2-1 NA TRBV5-4 CASSPSLDSADNEQFF TGTGCCAGCAGCCCGTCTCTGGACTCAGCGGACAATGAGCAGTTCTTC
TRBD2 TRBJ2-7 NA TRBV7-9 CASRPTSASSYEQYF TGTGCCAGCAGACCCACTAGCGCAAGCTCCTACGAGCAGTACTTC
NA TRBJ2-7 NA TRBV4-1 CASSHSFGEQYF TGCGCCAGCAGCCACTCCTTCGGGGAGCAGTACTTC
NA TRBJ2-6 NA TRBV7-9 CASSSYESQSSGANVLTF TGTGCCAGCAGCTCCTATGAATCGCAGAGCTCTGGGGCCAACGTCCTGACTTTC
NA TRBJ1-1 NA TRBV19 CATRVGQGQATEAFF TGTGCCACTAGAGTGGGGCAGGGCCAAGCGACTGAAGCTTTCTTT
NA TRBJ2-1 NA TRBV6-5 CASSYSGRGDEQFF TGTGCCAGCAGTTACTCCGGACGCGGGGATGAGCAGTTCTTC
NA TRBJ2-1 NA TRBV6-1 CASSEWKVALDEQFF TGTGCCAGCAGTGAATGGAAGGTTGCCTTGGATGAGCAGTTCTTC
NA TRBJ2-2 NA TRBV9 CASSADGRVVTGELFF TGTGCCAGCAGCGCCGATGGCCGGGTTGTCACCGGGGAGCTGTTTTTT
NA TRBJ2-5 NA TRBV5-4 CASSLPAADSQETQYF TGTGCCAGCAGCTTACCCGCGGCAGACAGCCAAGAGACCCAGTACTTC
NA TRBJ2-7 many TRBV27 CASRMTGEQYF TGTGCCAGCAGAATGACGGGCGAGCAGTACTTC
NA TRBJ2-3 medium-sized TRBV5-4 CASSLEATRSTDTQYF TGTGCCAGCAGCTTGGAGGCGACTAGATCCACAGATACGCAGTATTTT
TRBD1 TRBJ2-5 NA TRBV18 CASSQDRAQETQYF TGTGCCAGCTCCCAGGACAGGGCCCAAGAGACCCAGTACTTC
NA TRBJ2-1 NA TRBV6-5 CASSQTGSGEQFF TGTGCCAGCAGCCAAACAGGGTCGGGTGAGCAGTTCTTC
TRBD2 TRBJ2-2 NA TRBV10-2 CASSDFVRTSALANTGELFF TGCGCCAGCAGTGATTTCGTAAGAACTAGCGCCCTAGCGAACACCGGGGAGCTGTTTTTT
NA TRBJ1-1 NA TRBV4-1 CASSQDFGENTEAFF TGCGCCAGCAGCCAAGACTTCGGGGAGAACACTGAAGCTTTCTTT
NA TRBJ1-4 NA TRBV6-1 CASSEPFPAEKLFF TGTGCCAGCAGTGAACCCTTCCCAGCTGAAAAACTGTTTTTT
NA TRBJ1-2 few TRBV9 CASSVAGSNYGYTF TGTGCCAGCAGCGTAGCGGGTTCTAACTATGGCTACACCTTC
NA TRBJ2-1 few TRBV11-2 CASSLARGNEQFF TGTGCCAGCAGCTTAGCCAGGGGCAATGAGCAGTTCTTC
NA TRBJ2-3 NA TRBV30 CAWGASVPDTDTQYF TGTGCCTGGGGGGCTAGCGTCCCCGACACAGATACGCAGTATTTT
TRBD1 TRBJ2-5 NA TRBV28 CASSLTGTVKKETQYF TGTGCCAGCAGTTTAACGGGGACAGTTAAAAAAGAGACCCAGTACTTC
NA TRBJ2-7 NA TRBV5-5 CASSFSLEEQYF TGTGCCAGCAGCTTTTCTCTCGAAGAGCAGTACTTC
TRBD2 TRBJ2-7 NA TRBV29-1 CSVDGLAGGVEQYF TGCAGCGTTGACGGACTAGCGGGAGGGGTCGAGCAGTACTTC
NA TRBJ1-1 NA TRBV28 CASRVMNTEAFF TGTGCCAGCAGAGTAATGAACACTGAAGCTTTCTTT
TRBD2 TRBJ2-1 once TRBV18 CASSLYTGTSGKDQLF TGTGCCAGCTCACTTTATACCGGGACTAGCGGGAAGGACCAGCTCTTC
NA TRBJ1-4 NA TRBV19 CASSTRGLSAELFF TGTGCCAGTAGTACCCGAGGACTTTCTGCTGAACTGTTTTTT
TRBD2 TRBJ2-7 NA TRBV6-1 CAIIGGGWEQYF TGTGCCATAATCGGGGGGGGATGGGAGCAGTACTTC
TRBD1 TRBJ1-2 NA TRBV28 CASSLFRGLDHGYTF TGTGCCAGCAGTTTGTTCAGGGGGCTAGATCATGGCTACACCTTC
NA TRBJ2-7 NA TRBV29-1 CSVGGFQAYEQYF TGCAGCGTAGGGGGTTTCCAAGCCTACGAGCAGTACTTC
TRBD2 TRBJ2-3 NA TRBV4-2 CASSQVSFGLAGGLGTDTQYF TGTGCCAGCAGCCAAGTATCTTTTGGGCTAGCGGGAGGGCTGGGCACAGATACGCAGTATTTT
TRBD2 TRBJ2-1 few TRBV18 CASSPEGTSVDNEQFF TGTGCCAGCTCACCGGAAGGGACTAGCGTGGATAATGAGCAGTTCTTC
NA TRBJ2-1 NA TRBV27 CASSPTQQSGQFF TGTGCCAGCAGTCCTACGCAGCAGAGTGGGCAGTTCTTC
TRBD2 TRBJ2-1 NA TRBV7-3 CASSSGLAGGEQFF TGTGCCAGCAGCTCCGGACTAGCGGGAGGTGAGCAGTTCTTC
NA TRBJ2-7 medium-sized TRBV5-1 CASSEGELRPYEQYF TGCGCCAGCAGCGAAGGGGAACTCCGCCCCTACGAGCAGTACTTC
NA TRBJ2-7 NA TRBV11-2 CASSLVAGLHEQYF TGTGCCAGCAGCTTAGTCGCAGGGTTACACGAGCAGTACTTC
NA TRBJ1-3 NA TRBV2 CASRPGRISGNTIYF TGTGCCAGCAGACCCGGACGGATCTCTGGAAACACCATATATTTT
NA TRBJ2-2 NA TRBV5-6 CASSLVRGNTGELFF TGTGCCAGCAGCTTGGTACGGGGTAACACCGGGGAGCTGTTTTTT
TRBD2 TRBJ2-1 once TRBV7-3 CASSIVAGSSYNEQFF TGTGCCAGCAGCATCGTAGCGGGCAGCTCCTACAATGAGCAGTTCTTC
TRBD2 TRBJ2-7 NA TRBV5-4 CASSTGTSGSDEQYF TGTGCCAGCAGCACCGGGACTAGCGGGAGCGACGAGCAGTACTTC
NA TRBJ2-1 NA TRBV2 CASSDLGIMNEQFF TGTGCCAGCAGTGACCTAGGGATAATGAATGAGCAGTTCTTC
TRBD2 TRBJ2-1 NA TRBV29-1 CSVEAISTSGGVTQFF TGCAGCGTTGAAGCCATCTCTACTAGCGGGGGAGTGACGCAGTTCTTC
NA TRBJ2-1 medium-sized TRBV15 CATSRDQADEQFF TGTGCCACCAGCAGAGATCAAGCGGATGAGCAGTTCTTC
TRBD1 TRBJ1-5 NA TRBV14 CASSPTGDYNQPQHF TGTGCCAGCAGCCCGACAGGGGACTACAATCAGCCCCAGCATTTT
NA TRBJ2-7 NA TRBV28 CASSFGSPYEQYF TGTGCCAGCAGTTTCGGGAGCCCCTACGAGCAGTACTTC
NA TRBJ2-7 NA TRBV5-4 CASSLRDTSYEQYF TGTGCCAGCAGCCTCCGGGACACCTCCTACGAGCAGTACTTC
TRBD1 TRBJ1-2 NA TRBV19 CASSSRQGAPGYTF TGTGCCAGTAGTAGCAGACAGGGGGCGCCTGGCTACACCTTC
TRBD2 TRBJ2-7 NA TRBV13 CASSPGLAGGLEQYF TGTGCCAGCAGCCCGGGACTAGCGGGAGGCCTCGAGCAGTACTTC
NA TRBJ2-1 NA TRBV18 CASSPLGGSYNEQFF TGTGCCAGCTCACCCCTCGGGGGATCCTACAATGAGCAGTTCTTC
NA TRBJ2-7 NA TRBV27 CASSLMGSSYEQYF TGTGCCAGCAGTTTAATGGGGAGCTCCTACGAGCAGTACTTC
TRBD2 TRBJ2-2 few TRBV7-7 CASSLQAGAGELFF TGTGCTAGCAGCTTACAAGCGGGAGCCGGGGAGCTGTTTTTT
NA TRBJ1-1 NA TRBV27 CASSTLSRADTEAFF TGTGCCAGCAGTACCCTTTCCAGGGCAGACACTGAAGCTTTCTTT
TRBD1 TRBJ2-7 NA TRBV18 CASSPPGTGAIYEQYF TGTGCCAGCTCACCCCCCGGGACAGGGGCAATCTACGAGCAGTACTTC
TRBD1 TRBJ2-1 NA TRBV6-5 CASTVGQGSYNEQFF TGTGCCAGCACCGTCGGACAGGGTTCCTACAATGAGCAGTTCTTC
TRBD2 TRBJ2-1 medium-sized TRBV9 CASNPLAGNEQFF TGTGCCAGCAACCCTTTAGCGGGGAATGAGCAGTTCTTC
NA TRBJ1-2 NA TRBV28 CASSFPGAKNYGYTF TGTGCCAGCAGTTTTCCGGGGGCTAAGAACTATGGCTACACCTTC
NA TRBJ2-3 NA TRBV25-1 CASSEYNPGTTDTQYF TGTGCCAGCAGTGAATATAACCCCGGGACTACAGATACGCAGTATTTT
TRBD2 TRBJ2-3 NA TRBV11-3 CASSFSREVTPDTQYF TGTGCCAGCAGCTTCTCGCGGGAGGTAACCCCAGATACGCAGTATTTT
NA TRBJ2-2 NA TRBV4-1 CASSQTNTGELFF TGCGCCAGCAGCCAGACGAACACCGGGGAGCTGTTTTTT
NA TRBJ1-5 once TRBV9 CASSVGGGFNQPQHF TGTGCCAGCAGCGTAGGTGGGGGTTTCAATCAGCCCCAGCATTTT